This TCR beta chain was found in a study of CD8 T cells in Susac syndrome. Random hexamers were used to reverse transcribe the RNA input (0.5 to 1 ug). The method of amplification for TCR beta CDR3 was immunoSEQ multiplex PCR, covering 54 Vbeta and 13 Jbeta. In TCRdb, the immunoSEQ multiplex PCR reads were re-called with MiXCR into one record per CDR3 protein. This table has roughly 200,000 distinct CDR3 sequences, approximately 93% appearing once. FACS enriched CD8+ TEMRA cells, while bulk CD8+ and CD4+ were negatively isolated. The CDR3 runs 12 residues. Germline-derived CDR1 and CDR2 are DFQATT and SNEGSKA (reference sequence). Trimming shortened V by 4 bases and J by 10 bases, and 14 bases separated the two germline ends.

This clonotype originated in a human donor in good health. This chain joins TRBV20-1 and TRBJ2-1, with D perhaps matching TRBD1 or TRBD2 (5 bases each). Input material: CD4+ T cells from PBMCs. In DNA, the CDR3 is TGCAGTGCTATCGGGAACCGGGACGAGCAGTTCTTC. It is translated as CSAIGNRDEQFF.